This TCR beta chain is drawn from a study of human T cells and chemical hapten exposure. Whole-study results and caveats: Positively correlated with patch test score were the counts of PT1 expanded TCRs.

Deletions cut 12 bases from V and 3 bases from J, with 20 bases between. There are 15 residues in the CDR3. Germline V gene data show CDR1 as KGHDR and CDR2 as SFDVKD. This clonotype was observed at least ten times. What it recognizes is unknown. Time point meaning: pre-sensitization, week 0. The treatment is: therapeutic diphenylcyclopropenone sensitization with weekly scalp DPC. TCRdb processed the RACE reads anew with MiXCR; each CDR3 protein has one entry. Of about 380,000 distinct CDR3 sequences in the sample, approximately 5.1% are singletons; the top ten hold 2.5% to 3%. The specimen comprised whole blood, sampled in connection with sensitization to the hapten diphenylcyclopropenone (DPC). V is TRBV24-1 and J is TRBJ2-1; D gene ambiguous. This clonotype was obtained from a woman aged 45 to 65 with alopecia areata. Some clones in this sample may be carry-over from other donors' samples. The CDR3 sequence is CASDSTEPFYNEQFF. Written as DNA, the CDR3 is TGTGCCTCCGATTCGACGGAACCCTTCTACAATGAGCAGTTCTTC.